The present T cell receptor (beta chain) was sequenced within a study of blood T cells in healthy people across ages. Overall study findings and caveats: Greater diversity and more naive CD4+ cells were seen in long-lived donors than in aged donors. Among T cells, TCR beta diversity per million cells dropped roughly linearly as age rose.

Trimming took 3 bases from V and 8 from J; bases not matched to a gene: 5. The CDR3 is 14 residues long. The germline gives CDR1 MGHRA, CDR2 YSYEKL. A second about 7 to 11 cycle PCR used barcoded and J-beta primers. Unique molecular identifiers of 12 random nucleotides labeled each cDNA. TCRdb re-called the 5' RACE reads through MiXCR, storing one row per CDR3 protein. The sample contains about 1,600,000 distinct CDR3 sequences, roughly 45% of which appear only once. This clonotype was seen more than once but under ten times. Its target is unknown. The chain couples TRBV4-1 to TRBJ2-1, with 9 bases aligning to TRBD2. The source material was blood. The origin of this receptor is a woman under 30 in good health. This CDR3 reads CASSQAGGPDEQFF. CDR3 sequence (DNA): TGCGCCAGCAGCCAGGCGGGAGGGCCGGATGAGCAGTTCTTC.